These 24 T cell receptor beta chains were all obtained from the same sample, sequenced in a study of T cells in Graves' hyperthyroidism and ophthalmopathy. TCR beta CDR3 regions were amplified from RNA transcripts. Initially, a first-round RT-PCR of the TCR CDR3 employed the HTBI primer set. One entry per CDR3 protein, called by TCRdb with MiXCR from the multiplex PCR reads. The data show 350,000 to 500,000 distinct CDR3 sequences, with about 13% seen just once and 5% to 6% held by the top ten. Sequenced material: blood. These receptors came from a young woman with Graves' hyperthyroidism.

This clonotype was detected ten times or more. The chain employs TRBV6-5 and TRBJ2-7; D is uncertain. The germline CDR1 and CDR2 sequences are MNHEY and SVGAGI. Deletions cut 0 bases from V and 0 bases from J, with 6 bases between. The CDR3 length is 14 residues. The CDR3 here is CASSYSRFSYEQYF. The CDR3, as DNA: TGTGCCAGCAGTTACTCCCGGTTCTCCTACGAGCAGTACTTC.

The table lists this clonotype with many counts. The CDR3 loop reads CASSLDQGGTPGQPQHF. The CDR3 DNA is TGTGCCAGCAGTTTAGATCAAGGCGGGACCCCCGGCCAGCCCCAGCATTTT. The chain carries TRBV28 and TRBJ1-5; possibly TRBD1 for D (5 bases). CDR1 is MDHEN and CDR2 is SYDVKM in the germline V gene. V was trimmed by 2 bases and J by 7 bases, leaving 21 bases between them. There are 17 residues in the CDR3.

This clonotype was seen a few times. The J gene is TRBJ2-7, the V gene TRBV13, with a tentative D call TRBD1 (5 bases). The germline V and J ends were trimmed by 5 bases and 5 bases, with 16 bases remaining between them. The germline V gene encodes CDR1 PRHDT and CDR2 FYEKMQ (reference sequence). This CDR3 has 14 amino acids. The CDR3 DNA sequence: TGTGCCAGCAGCCCGAAAGGGGCTTATGACGAGCAGTACTTC. It specifies CASSPKGAYDEQYF.

In its sample, this clonotype was seen many times. CDR3 sequence reads: CASIRRTGDYGYTF. CDR3 in DNA: TGTGCCAGCATTCGGAGGACAGGAGACTATGGCTACACCTTC. This chain uses TRBV6-1 with TRBJ1-2, with 7 nucleotides matching TRBD1. V trimming: 7 bases; J trimming: 3 bases; junction bases outside the gene matches: 8. The CDR3 is 14 residues long. Germline V CDR1 and CDR2: MNHNS, SASEGT.

A few counts support this clonotype. V and J are TRBV9 and TRBJ2-3; 14 bases line up with TRBD2. V was clipped by 0 bases and J by 2 bases; unmatched bases: 8. The germline CDR1 and CDR2 sequences are SGDLS and YYNGEE. The CDR3 is made up of 19 amino acids. The CDR3 spells CASSVARGLAGVVTDTQYF. CDR3 nucleotides: TGTGCCAGCAGCGTAGCCCGGGGACTAGCGGGAGTTGTCACAGATACGCAGTATTTT.

This clonotype was seen repeatedly, ten times or more. The chain carries TRBV11-2 and TRBJ2-1; 9 nucleotides match TRBD2. CDR3 length: 15 residues. After removal of 0 bases from V and 9 bases from J, the junction contained 6 bases not matched to a gene. Germline V gives CDR1 SGHAT, CDR2 FQNNGV. The CDR3: CASSLERREGREQFF. CDR3 bases: TGTGCCAGCAGCTTAGAACGGCGGGAGGGCCGTGAGCAGTTCTTC.

This clonotype was seen a few times. This CDR3 is CASSSGQGMGNGYTF. The CDR3 DNA reads TGTGCCAGCAGTTCCGGACAGGGGATGGGGAATGGCTACACCTTC. The V and J genes are TRBV6-2 or TRBV6-3 and TRBJ1-2; TRBD1 matches at 9 bases. The CDR3 is 15 amino acids. V lost 4 bases to trimming and J lost 6 bases; unmatched junction nucleotides: 9. CDR1 MNHEY and CDR2 SVGEGT come from the germline V gene.

The chain joins TRBV4-1 to TRBJ2-7; 7 nucleotides match TRBD1. The V segment lost 0 bases and the J segment 5 bases; nucleotides outside the gene matches: 10. CDR1 MGHRA and CDR2 YSYEKL come from the germline V gene. The CDR3 contains 16 residues. The DNA of the CDR3 is TGCGCCAGCAGCCAAGATCGGCGGCAGGGGGTAGACGAGCAGTACTTC. As protein: CASSQDRRQGVDEQYF.

This clonotype has a handful of counts. This chain joins TRBV19 and TRBJ2-1; TRBD2 matches 11 bases. The CDR3 has 16 amino acids. Germline-derived CDR1 and CDR2 are LNHDA and SQIVND (reference sequence). After removal of 0 bases from V and 6 bases from J, the junction contained 4 bases not matched to a gene. In nucleotides, the CDR3 is TGTGCCAGTAGTATAGAGTCTAGCGGGAGGTTCAATGAGCAGTTCTTC. Amino acid sequence: CASSIESSGRFNEQFF.

This clonotype was recorded at least ten times. The V call is TRBV11-2, the J call TRBJ2-7, with no clear D. The CDR3 totals 13 residues. Looked up from germline, CDR1 is SGHAT and CDR2 is FQNNGV. The germline V and J ends were trimmed by 3 bases and 3 bases, with 9 bases remaining between them. Here the CDR3 reads CASSLRQIYEQYF. The CDR3 DNA sequence: TGTGCCAGCAGCTTGAGGCAGATCTACGAGCAGTACTTC.

There are many counts of this clonotype. This chain uses TRBV15 with TRBJ2-1; TRBD2 agrees at 13 bases. Germline CDR1 LNHNV, CDR2 YYDKDF (reference sequence). This CDR3 has 16 residues. The ends lost 1 base at V and 7 bases at J; junction bases unmatched: 4. The chain's CDR3 is CATSRGGTSGKNEQFF. The CDR3 coding sequence is TGTGCCACCAGCAGAGGTGGGACTAGCGGGAAAAATGAGCAGTTCTTC.

This clonotype was counted at least ten times. The chain combines TRBV7-9 with TRBJ2-1, with a possible D match to TRBD2 (6 bases). The CDR3 sequence is 17 residues long. Per germline, CDR1 SEHNR and CDR2 FQNEAQ (reference sequence). V gave up 0 bases and J gave up 5 bases, with 17 bases separating them. CDR3 sequence (DNA): TGTGCCAGCAGCTTAGCGGGAGCGGGCCTTAGGCACAATGAGCAGTTCTTC. Amino acids: CASSLAGAGLRHNEQFF.

V and J are TRBV7-9 and TRBJ2-2, with 8 nucleotides matching TRBD1. The germline V gene has CDR1 SEHNR and CDR2 FQNEAQ (reference sequence). Trimming cost V 1 base and J 5 bases; bases outside gene matches: 3. The CDR3 is made up of 15 amino acids. The CDR3 spells CASSLGQGPTGELFF. CDR3 DNA: TGTGCCAGCAGCTTAGGACAGGGGCCTACCGGGGAGCTGTTTTTT.

This chain connects TRBV28 to TRBJ2-7; 9 bases match TRBD1. Trimming removed 5 bases from V and 4 bases from J; junction bases left unmatched: 6. CDR1 and CDR2 from the germline V gene are MDHEN and SYDVKM. CDR3 size: 14 residues. The chain's CDR3 is CASSKAGTGYEQYF. The CDR3 nucleotides read TGTGCCAGCAGTAAAGCCGGGACAGGGTACGAGCAGTACTTC.

This clonotype was detected only a few times. The rearrangement joins TRBV3-1 to TRBJ1-2; D may be TRBD1 (5 bases). There are 14 residues in the CDR3. V was pared by 1 base and J by 4 bases, with 10 bases between. The germline V gene encodes CDR1 LGHDT and CDR2 YNNKEL (reference sequence). The CDR3 coding sequence is TGTGCCAGCAGCCAAGTTGAAGGGGTCTATGGCTACACCTTC. It is translated as CASSQVEGVYGYTF.

This clonotype was seen at least ten times. The chain links TRBV5-4 to TRBJ2-3; the D gene is possibly TRBD2 (6 bases). The ends were cut back, 5 bases at V and 5 bases at J, with 12 bases in the middle. The CDR3 is 13 residues long. Per the germline V gene, CDR1 is SGHNT and CDR2 is YYREEE (reference sequence). CDR3 protein: CASSPQGGDTQYF. CDR3 nucleotide sequence: TGTGCCAGCAGTCCGCAGGGAGGAGATACGCAGTATTTT.

The chain couples TRBV28 to TRBJ2-7; no clear D. Germline V lookup: CDR1 MDHEN, CDR2 SYDVKM. V gave up 7 bases and J gave up 1 base, with 11 bases separating them. CDR3 length equals 13 residues. The CDR3 loop is CASNYLGSYEQYF. DNA for the CDR3: TGTGCCAGCAACTACCTTGGATCCTACGAGCAGTACTTC.

This CDR3 reads CASSQEEMGLHF. CDR3 coding DNA: TGCGCCAGCAGCCAAGAAGAGATGGGCCTCCACTTT. This chain links TRBV4-1 with TRBJ1-6; D gene unclear. With 0 bases removed from V and 15 bases from J, the gap between germline ends came to 9 bases. The V gene's germline CDR1 is MGHRA and CDR2 YSYEKL. The CDR3 extends over 12 amino acids.

The chain is built from TRBV14 and TRBJ1-2; 7 bases match TRBD1. With 1 base clipped from V and 4 bases from J, the junction kept 6 bases outside the gene matches. Germline assignment: CDR1 SGHDN and CDR2 FVKESK. CDR3 length equals 15 residues. DNA for the CDR3: TGTGCCAGCAGCCAAGTTAAGGGACAGACCTATGGCTACACCTTC. This gives the protein CASSQVKGQTYGYTF.

With respect to this clonotype: Given a much more abundant clone one base away, this may be a read error. The CDR3 is CASSSQGGGANVLTF. CDR3 bases: TGTGCCAGCAGTAGCCAGGGCGGCGGGGCCAACGTCCTGACTTTC. The chain uses TRBV6-2 or TRBV6-3 and TRBJ2-6; maybe TRBD1 (5 bases). V was pared by 5 bases and J by 4 bases, with 12 bases between. CDR1 and CDR2 from the germline V gene are MNHEY and SVGEGT. This CDR3 is built from 15 residues.

This clonotype has a count of ten or more. The chain has TRBV12-3 or TRBV12-4 and TRBJ2-4; TRBD1 agrees at 8 bases. The CDR3 extends over 14 amino acids. J lost 1 base, V lost 11 bases, and 7 bases had no gene match. CDR3 protein: CAVPGGDAKNIQYF. In nucleotides, the CDR3 is TGTGCCGTCCCAGGGGGCGATGCCAAAAACATTCAGTACTTC.

This clonotype was found many times. The chain joins TRBV5-1 to TRBJ2-3; 7 bases align to TRBD1. This CDR3 region has 13 residues. V gave up 4 bases and J gave up 3 bases; unmatched junction bases: 2. The germline V gene encodes CDR1 SGHRS and CDR2 YFSETQ. CDR3 bases: TGCGCCAGCAGCACGGGACAGACAGATACGCAGTATTTT. It translates to CASSTGQTDTQYF.

This clonotype was seen at least ten times. The chain recombines TRBV20-1 with TRBJ1-2, with 8 positions matching TRBD1. Germline V gives CDR1 DFQATT, CDR2 SNEGSKA (reference sequence). This CDR3 contains 13 residues. J was trimmed by 3 bases and V by 6 bases; bases with no gene match: 6. CDR3 nucleotides: TGCAGTGCCCCTGACAGGGGATACTATGGCTACACCTTC. Amino acids: CSAPDRGYYGYTF.

This clonotype was seen repeatedly, ten times or more. The gene calls are TRBV12-3 or TRBV12-4 and TRBJ2-1; TRBD2 matches 11 bases. The CDR3 extends over 18 amino acids. V trimming: 2 bases; J trimming: 4 bases; junction bases outside the gene matches: 10. Written as DNA, the CDR3 is TGTGCCAGCAGTTTATCTAGGACTAGCGGGCCAACGTACAATGAGCAGTTCTTC. This gives the protein CASSLSRTSGPTYNEQFF.